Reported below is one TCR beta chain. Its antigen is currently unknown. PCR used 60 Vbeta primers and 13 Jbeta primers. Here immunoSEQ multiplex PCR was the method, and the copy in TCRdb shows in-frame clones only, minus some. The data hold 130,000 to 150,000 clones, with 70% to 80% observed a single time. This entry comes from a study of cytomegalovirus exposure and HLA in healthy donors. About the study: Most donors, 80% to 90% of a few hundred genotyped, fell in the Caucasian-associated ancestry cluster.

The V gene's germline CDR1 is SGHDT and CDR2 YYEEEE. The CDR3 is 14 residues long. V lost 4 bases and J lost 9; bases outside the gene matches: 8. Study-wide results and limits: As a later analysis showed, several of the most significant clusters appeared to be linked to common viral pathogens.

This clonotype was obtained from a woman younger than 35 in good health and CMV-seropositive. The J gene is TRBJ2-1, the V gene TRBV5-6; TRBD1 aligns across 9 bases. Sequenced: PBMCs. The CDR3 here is CASSHGTGTSEQFF. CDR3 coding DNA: TGTGCCAGCAGCCACGGGACAGGGACGAGTGAGCAGTTCTTC. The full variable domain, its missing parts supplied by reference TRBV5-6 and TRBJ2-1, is DAGVTQSPTHLIKTRGQQVTLRCSPKSGHDTVSWYQQALGQGPQFIFQYYEEEERQRGNFPDRFSGHQFPNYSSELNVNALLLGDSALYLCASSHGTGTSEQFFGPGTRLTVL.